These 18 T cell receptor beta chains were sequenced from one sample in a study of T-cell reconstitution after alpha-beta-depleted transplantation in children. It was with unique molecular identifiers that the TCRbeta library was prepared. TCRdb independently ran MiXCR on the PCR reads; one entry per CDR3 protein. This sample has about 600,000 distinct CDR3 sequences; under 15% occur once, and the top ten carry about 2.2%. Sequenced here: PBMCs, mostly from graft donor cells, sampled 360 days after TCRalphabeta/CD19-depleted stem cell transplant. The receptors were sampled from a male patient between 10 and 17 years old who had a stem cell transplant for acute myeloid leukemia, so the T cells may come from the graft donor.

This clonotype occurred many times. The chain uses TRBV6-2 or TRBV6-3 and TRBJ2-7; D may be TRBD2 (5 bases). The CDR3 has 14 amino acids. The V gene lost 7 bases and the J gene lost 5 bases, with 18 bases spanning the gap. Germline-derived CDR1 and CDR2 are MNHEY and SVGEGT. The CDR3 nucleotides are TGTGCCAGCACTAACAGTGGGAGTAGCAACGAGCAGTACTTC. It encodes CASTNSGSSNEQYF.

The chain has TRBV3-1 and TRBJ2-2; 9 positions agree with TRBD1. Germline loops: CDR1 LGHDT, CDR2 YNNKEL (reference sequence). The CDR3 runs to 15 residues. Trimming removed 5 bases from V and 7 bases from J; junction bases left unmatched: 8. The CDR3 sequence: CASSERTGVVGELFF. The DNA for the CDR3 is TGTGCCAGCAGCGAACGGACAGGGGTTGTCGGGGAGCTGTTTTTT. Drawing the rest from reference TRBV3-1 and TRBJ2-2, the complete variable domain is DTAVSQTPKYLVTQMGNDKSIKCEQNLGHDTMYWYKQDSKKFLKIMFSYNNKELIINETVPNRFSPKSPDKAHLNLHINSLELGDSAVYFCASSERTGVVGELFFGEGSRLTVL.

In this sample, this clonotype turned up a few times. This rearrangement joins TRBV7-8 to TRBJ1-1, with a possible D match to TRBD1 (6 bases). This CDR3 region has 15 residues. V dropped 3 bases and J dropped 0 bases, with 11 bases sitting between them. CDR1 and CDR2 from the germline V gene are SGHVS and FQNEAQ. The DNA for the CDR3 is TGTGCCAGCAGCTTGATAGGGGGAGTGAACACTGAAGCTTTCTTT. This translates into CASSLIGGVNTEAFF.

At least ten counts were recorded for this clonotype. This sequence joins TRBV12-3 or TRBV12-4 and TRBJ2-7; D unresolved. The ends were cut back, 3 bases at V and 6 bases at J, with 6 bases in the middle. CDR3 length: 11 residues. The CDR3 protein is CASSFVSEQYF. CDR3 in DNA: TGTGCCAGCAGTTTCGTTAGCGAGCAGTACTTC.

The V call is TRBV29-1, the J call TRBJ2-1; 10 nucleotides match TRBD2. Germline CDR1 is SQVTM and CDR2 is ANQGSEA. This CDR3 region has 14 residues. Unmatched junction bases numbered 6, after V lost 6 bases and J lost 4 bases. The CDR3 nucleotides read TGCAGCGTCATAGCGGGAGGAGGGTACAATGAGCAGTTCTTC. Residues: CSVIAGGGYNEQFF.

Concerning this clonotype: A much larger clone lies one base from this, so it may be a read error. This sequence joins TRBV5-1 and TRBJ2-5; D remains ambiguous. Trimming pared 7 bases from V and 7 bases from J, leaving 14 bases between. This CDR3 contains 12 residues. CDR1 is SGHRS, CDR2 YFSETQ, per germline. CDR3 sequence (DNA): TGCGCCAGCGGCCCGCACTTGGGGACCCAGTACTTC. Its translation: CASGPHLGTQYF.

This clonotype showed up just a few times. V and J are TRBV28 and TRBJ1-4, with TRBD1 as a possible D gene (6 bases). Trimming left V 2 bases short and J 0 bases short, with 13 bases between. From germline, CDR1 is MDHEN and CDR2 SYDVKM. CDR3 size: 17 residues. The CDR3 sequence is CASSLPLPGATNEKLFF. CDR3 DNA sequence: TGTGCCAGCAGTTTACCCCTCCCAGGGGCAACTAATGAAAAACTGTTTTTT.

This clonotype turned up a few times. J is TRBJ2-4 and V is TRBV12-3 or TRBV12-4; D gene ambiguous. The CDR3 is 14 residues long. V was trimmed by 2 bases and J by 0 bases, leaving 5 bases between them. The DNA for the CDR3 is TGTGCCAGCAGTTTATTGGTAGCCAAAAACATTCAGTACTTC. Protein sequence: CASSLLVAKNIQYF.

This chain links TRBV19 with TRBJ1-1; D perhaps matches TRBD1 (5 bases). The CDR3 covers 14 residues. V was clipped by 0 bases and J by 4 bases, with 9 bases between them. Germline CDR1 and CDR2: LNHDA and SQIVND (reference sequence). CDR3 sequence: CASSIEEGSTEAFF. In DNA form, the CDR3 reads TGTGCCAGTAGTATAGAAGAGGGGTCCACTGAAGCTTTCTTT.

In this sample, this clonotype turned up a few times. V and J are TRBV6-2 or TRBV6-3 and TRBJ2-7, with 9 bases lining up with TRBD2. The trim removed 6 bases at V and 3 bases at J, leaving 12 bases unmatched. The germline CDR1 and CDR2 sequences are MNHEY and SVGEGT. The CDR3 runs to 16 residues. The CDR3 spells CASSPFWGSGSYEQYF. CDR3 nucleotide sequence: TGTGCCAGCAGCCCGTTTTGGGGTAGCGGGAGCTACGAGCAGTACTTC.

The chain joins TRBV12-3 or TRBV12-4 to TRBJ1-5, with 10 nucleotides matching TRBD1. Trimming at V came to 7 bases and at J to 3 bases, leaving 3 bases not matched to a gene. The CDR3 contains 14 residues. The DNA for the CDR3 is TGTGCCAGCACGACAGGGGGCTACAATCAGCCCCAGCATTTT. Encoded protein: CASTTGGYNQPQHF.

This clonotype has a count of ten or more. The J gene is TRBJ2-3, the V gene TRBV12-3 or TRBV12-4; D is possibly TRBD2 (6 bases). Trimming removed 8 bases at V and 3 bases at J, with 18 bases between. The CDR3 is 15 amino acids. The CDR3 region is CASYSTEGQTDTQYF. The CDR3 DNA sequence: TGTGCCAGCTACTCAACGGAGGGCCAGACAGATACGCAGTATTTT.

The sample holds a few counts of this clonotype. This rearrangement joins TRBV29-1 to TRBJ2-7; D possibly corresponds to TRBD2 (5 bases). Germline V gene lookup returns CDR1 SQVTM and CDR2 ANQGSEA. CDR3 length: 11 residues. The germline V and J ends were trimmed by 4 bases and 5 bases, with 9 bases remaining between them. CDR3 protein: CSVAGFDEQYF. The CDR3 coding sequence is TGCAGCGTTGCGGGGTTCGACGAGCAGTACTTC.

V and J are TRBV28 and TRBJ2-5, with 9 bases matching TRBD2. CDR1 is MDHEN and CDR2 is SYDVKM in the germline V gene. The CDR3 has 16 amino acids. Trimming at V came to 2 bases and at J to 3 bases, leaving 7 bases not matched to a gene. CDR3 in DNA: TGTGCCAGCAGTTTAAGGGGACTAGCCGGGAAAGAGACCCAGTACTTC. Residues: CASSLRGLAGKETQYF.

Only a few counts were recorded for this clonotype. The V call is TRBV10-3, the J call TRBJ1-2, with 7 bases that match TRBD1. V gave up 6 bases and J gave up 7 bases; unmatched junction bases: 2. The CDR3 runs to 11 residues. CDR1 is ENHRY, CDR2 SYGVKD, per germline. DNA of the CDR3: TGTGCCATCAGAGGACAGGTTGGCTACACCTTC. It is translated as CAIRGQVGYTF.

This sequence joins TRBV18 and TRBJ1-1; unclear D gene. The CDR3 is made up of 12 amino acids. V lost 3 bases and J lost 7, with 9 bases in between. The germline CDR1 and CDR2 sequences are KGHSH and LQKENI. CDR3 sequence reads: CASSPLAVEAFF. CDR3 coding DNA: TGTGCCAGCTCACCCCTCGCTGTTGAAGCTTTCTTT. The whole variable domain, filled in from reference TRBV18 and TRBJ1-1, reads NAGVMQNPRHLVRRRGQEARLRCSPMKGHSHVYWYRQLPEEGLKFMVYLQKENIIDESGMPKERFSAEFPKEGPSILRIQQVVRGDSAAYFCASSPLAVEAFFGQGTRLTVV.

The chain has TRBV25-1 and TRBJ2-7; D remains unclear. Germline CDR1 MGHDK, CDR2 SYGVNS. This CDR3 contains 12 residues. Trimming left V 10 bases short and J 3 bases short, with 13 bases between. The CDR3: CATEGVGYEQYF. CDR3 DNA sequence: TGTGCCACCGAAGGAGTCGGCTACGAGCAGTACTTC.

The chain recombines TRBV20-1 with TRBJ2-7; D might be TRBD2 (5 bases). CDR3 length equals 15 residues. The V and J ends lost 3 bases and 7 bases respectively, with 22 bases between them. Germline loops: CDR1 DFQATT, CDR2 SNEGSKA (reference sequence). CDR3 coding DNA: TGCAGTGCTAGCTGGCGGGCGAAATCGGGTATGGAGCAGTACTTC. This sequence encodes CSASWRAKSGMEQYF.